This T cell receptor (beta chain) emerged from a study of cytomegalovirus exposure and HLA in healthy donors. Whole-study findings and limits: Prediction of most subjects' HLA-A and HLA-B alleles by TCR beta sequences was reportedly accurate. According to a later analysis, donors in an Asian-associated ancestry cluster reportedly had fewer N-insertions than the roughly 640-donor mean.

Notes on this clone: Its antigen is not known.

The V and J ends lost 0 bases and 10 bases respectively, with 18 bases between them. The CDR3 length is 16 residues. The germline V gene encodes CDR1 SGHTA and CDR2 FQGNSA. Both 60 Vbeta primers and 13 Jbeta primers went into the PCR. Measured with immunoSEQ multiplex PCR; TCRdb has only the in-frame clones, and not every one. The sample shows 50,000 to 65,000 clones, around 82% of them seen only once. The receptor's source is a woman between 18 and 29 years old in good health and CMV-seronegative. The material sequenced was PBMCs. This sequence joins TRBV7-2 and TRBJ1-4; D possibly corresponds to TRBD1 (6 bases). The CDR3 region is CASSLANSRGGGKLFF. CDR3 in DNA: TGTGCCAGCAGCTTAGCCAACTCGCGGGGAGGGGGAAAACTGTTTTTT.